This passage covers 26 T cell receptor beta chains from one sample sequenced in a study of spatial heterogeneity in lung cancer. TCRdb re-called the 5' RACE reads through MiXCR, storing one row per CDR3 protein. The sample yields about 85,000 distinct CDR3 sequences, approximately 20% seen once. The time point was: sample taken at primary tumor resection. Tumor, nontumor lung or frozen PBMC supplied whole RNA that was sequenced unsorted. The input for sequencing was PBMCs, taken at surgery. All receptors derive from a male donor with early-stage non-small cell lung cancer.

This clonotype was seen only a few times. V gene TRBV5-6 combines with J gene TRBJ2-6; possibly TRBD1 for D (5 bases). V lost 7 bases, J lost 1 base, and 12 bases lay in between. This CDR3 is 15 amino acids long. The germline V gene encodes CDR1 SGHDT and CDR2 YYEEEE. CDR3 bases: TGTGCCAGCTCATACCCAGGGTCTGGGGCCAACGTCCTGACTTTC. Translation: CASSYPGSGANVLTF.

This clonotype was detected only a few times. The CDR3 reads CASSLLTGGPNEKLFF. The CDR3 DNA reads TGCGCCAGCAGCCTCCTCACGGGGGGGCCTAATGAAAAACTGTTTTTT. V and J are TRBV4-1 and TRBJ1-4, with D possibly TRBD1 on 6 matching bases. The ends were cut back, 4 bases at V and 3 bases at J, with 15 bases in the middle. CDR3 length equals 16 residues. Germline lookup yields CDR1 MGHRA and CDR2 YSYEKL.

The V gene is TRBV29-1, the J gene TRBJ1-2; D remains unclear. Germline-derived CDR1 and CDR2 are SQVTM and ANQGSEA. This CDR3 comprises 13 residues. Trimming took off 3 bases at V and 8 bases at J, with 16 bases between the two ends. DNA of the CDR3: TGCAGCGTTGAGCTGGGTGGCCTAAGAGGCTACACCTTC. Its translation: CSVELGGLRGYTF.

The chain links TRBV5-1 to TRBJ2-7; the D gene is possibly TRBD1 (6 bases). The V gene lost 5 bases and the J gene lost 5 bases, with 14 bases spanning the gap. This CDR3 is built from 13 residues. The germline V gene has CDR1 SGHRS and CDR2 YFSETQ. The CDR3 is CASRSGVFNEQYF. DNA of the CDR3: TGCGCCAGCAGGTCAGGGGTATTCAACGAGCAGTACTTC. Looking up the rest from reference TRBV5-1 and TRBJ2-7 gives the full variable domain: KAGVTQTPRYLIKTRGQQVTLSCSPISGHRSVSWYQQTPGQGLQFLFEYFSETQRNKGNFPGRFSGRQFSNSRSEMNVSTLELGDSALYLCASRSGVFNEQYFGPGTRLTVT.

This rearrangement joins TRBV6-2 or TRBV6-3 to TRBJ2-6, with D possibly being TRBD1 or TRBD2 (5 bases each). V was cut by 6 bases and J by 0 bases, with 15 bases left in between. This CDR3 region has 17 residues. The germline V gene has CDR1 MNHEY and CDR2 SVGEGT. CDR3 protein: CASSSWGRNSGANVLTF. Here the CDR3 DNA reads TGTGCCAGCAGCTCCTGGGGACGGAACTCTGGGGCCAACGTCCTGACTTTC.

This clonotype was seen more than once but under ten times. The chain uses TRBV7-8 and TRBJ2-1; D perhaps matches TRBD1 (6 bases). The germline V gene has CDR1 SGHVS and CDR2 FQNEAQ. CDR3 length equals 15 residues. V was clipped by 1 base and J by 4 bases, with 11 bases between them. The CDR3 protein is CASSLGVGGYNEQFF. In nucleotides, the CDR3 is TGTGCCAGCAGCTTAGGGGTAGGGGGTTACAATGAGCAGTTCTTC.

The genes are TRBV19 and TRBJ2-5, with D hard to call. The V gene lost 4 bases and the J gene lost 4 bases, with 16 bases spanning the gap. This CDR3 spans 15 amino acids. Germline loops: CDR1 LNHDA, CDR2 SQIVND (reference sequence). In nucleotides, the CDR3 is TGTGCCAGTAGTACCTCCGGGCTTAAATCAGAGACCCAGTACTTC. Amino acids: CASSTSGLKSETQYF.

V usage is TRBV7-2 and J usage is TRBJ1-1, with 8 bases that match TRBD1. After removal of 6 bases from V and 7 bases from J, the junction contained 4 bases not matched to a gene. The V gene's germline CDR1 is SGHTA and CDR2 FQGNSA. The CDR3 is 12 amino acids. The CDR3 nucleotides are TGTGCCAGCAGGGGGGGACAGGATGAAGCTTTCTTT. Protein product: CASRGGQDEAFF.

This clonotype showed up just a few times. The genes are TRBV23-1 and TRBJ2-2; D gene unclear. TRBV23-1 has ORF status, its function being uncertain. The CDR3 is made up of 14 amino acids. Trimming cost V 5 bases and J 3 bases, with 10 bases left between them. The CDR3 spells CASSLRRHTGELFF. Written as DNA, the CDR3 is TGCGCCAGCAGTTTGCGCCGGCACACCGGGGAGCTGTTTTTT.

This clonotype was seen a single time. The gene calls are TRBV6-6 and TRBJ1-3; the D is unclear. The germline V and J ends were trimmed by 6 bases and 0 bases, with 9 bases remaining between them. Per germline, CDR1 MNHNY and CDR2 SVGAGI (reference sequence). The CDR3 loop spans 14 amino acids. CDR3 in amino acids: CASSGGSSGNTIYF. CDR3 nucleotides: TGTGCCAGCAGCGGAGGGAGCTCTGGAAACACCATATATTTT.

This chain connects TRBV4-1 to TRBJ2-1; D remains ambiguous. CDR3 size: 12 residues. Deletions cut 0 bases from V and 7 bases from J, with 4 bases between. Looked up from germline, CDR1 is MGHRA and CDR2 is YSYEKL. CDR3 in amino acids: CASSQDENEQFF. The DNA for the CDR3 is TGCGCCAGCAGCCAAGACGAGAATGAGCAGTTCTTC.

With regard to this clonotype: One junction end disagrees with the germline gene, perhaps due to a read error. The CDR3 sequence: CSARAGGLTSEQLF. DNA of the CDR3: TGCAGTGCCCGAGCGGGAGGGTTAACTAGTGAGCAGCTCTTC. The chain combines TRBV20-1 with TRBJ2-1, with 10 bases aligning to TRBD2. This CDR3 has 14 residues. The germline gives CDR1 DFQATT, CDR2 SNEGSKA (reference sequence).

The CDR3 DNA reads as TGTGCCAGTAGACTCGGGACTAGCGGGAGGGAGGACAATGAGCAGTTCTTC. Translation gives CASRLGTSGREDNEQFF. V is TRBV19 and J is TRBJ2-1, with 16 positions matching TRBD2. V dropped 6 bases and J dropped 5; count of bases not matched to a gene: 7. This CDR3 contains 17 residues. CDR1 is LNHDA, CDR2 SQIVND, per germline (reference sequence).

This clonotype was found a few times. CDR3 in DNA: TGTGCCAGCAGCGCCCAGCGTACTACTGAAGCTTTCTTT. Residues: CASSAQRTTEAFF. The chain uses TRBV7-8 and TRBJ1-1; D call uncertain. Germline CDR1 is SGHVS and CDR2 is FQNEAQ. Trimming pared 5 bases from V and 5 bases from J, leaving 12 bases between. The CDR3 loop spans 13 amino acids.

The chain carries TRBV2 and TRBJ2-2; D is undetermined. CDR1 SNHLY and CDR2 FYNNEI come from the germline V gene. V lost 7 bases to trimming and J lost 0 bases, with 12 bases between them. This CDR3 region has 15 residues. The CDR3 protein is CASTSVGANTGELFF. The CDR3 DNA follows: TGTGCCAGCACCTCGGTCGGTGCGAACACCGGGGAGCTGTTTTTT. The full variable domain, in which reference TRBV2 and TRBJ2-2 provide the parts outside the CDR3, is EPEVTQTPSHQVTQMGQEVILRCVPISNHLYFYWYRQILGQKVEFLVSFYNNEISEKSEIFDDQFSVERPDGSNFTLKIRSTKLEDSAMYFCASTSVGANTGELFFGEGSRLTVL.

The rearrangement joins TRBV20-1 to TRBJ2-7, with 7 bases aligning to TRBD1. Germline CDR1 and CDR2: DFQATT and SNEGSKA (reference sequence). The CDR3 totals 14 residues. J was trimmed by 0 bases and V by 1 base; bases with no gene match: 3. The CDR3 protein is CSARGDSLSYEQYF. In DNA, the CDR3 is TGCAGTGCTAGAGGGGACAGTCTCTCCTACGAGCAGTACTTC.

The chain couples TRBV29-1 to TRBJ2-1, with 11 bases lining up with TRBD2. The junction had 5 bases not matched to a gene; V was cut back by 4 bases and J by 9 bases. CDR3 length: 13 amino acids. The germline V gene encodes CDR1 SQVTM and CDR2 ANQGSEA. The CDR3 reads CSVATSGSGEQFF. Here the CDR3 DNA reads TGCAGCGTTGCTACTAGCGGGAGCGGTGAGCAGTTCTTC.

This clonotype appeared many times. V usage is TRBV7-8 and J usage is TRBJ1-2, with 7 bases identical to TRBD1. Germline CDR1 and CDR2: SGHVS and FQNEAQ. This CDR3 has 14 amino acids. The J segment lost 5 bases and the V segment lost 4 bases, leaving 7 bases of the junction unmatched. This CDR3 is CASSSTGTAYGYTF. The CDR3 DNA is TGTGCCAGCAGCTCGACCGGGACAGCTTATGGCTACACCTTC.

The V call is TRBV7-2, the J call TRBJ2-1, with 10 bases lining up with TRBD2. The CDR3 covers 18 residues. V was clipped by 6 bases and J by 0 bases; unmatched bases: 11. Germline CDR1 SGHTA, CDR2 FQGNSA. CDR3 amino acids: CASSISSGGRPSYNEQFF. The CDR3 nucleotides read TGTGCCAGCAGTATCAGTAGCGGGGGGCGTCCCTCCTACAATGAGCAGTTCTTC.

This clonotype appeared a few times. The chain recombines TRBV29-1 with TRBJ2-5; unclear D gene. This CDR3 region has 11 residues. The germline V and J ends were trimmed by 6 bases and 2 bases, with 7 bases remaining between them. Germline V gene lookup returns CDR1 SQVTM and CDR2 ANQGSEA. The DNA for the CDR3 is TGCAGCGTGGACCGTCAAGAGACCCAGTACTTC. Amino acid sequence: CSVDRQETQYF.

The chain has TRBV29-1 and TRBJ1-2, with 8 bases identical to TRBD1. The V segment lost 7 bases and the J segment 5 bases; nucleotides outside the gene matches: 3. Germline CDR1 SQVTM, CDR2 ANQGSEA. The CDR3 consists of 11 residues. The CDR3 protein is CSGRQGYGYTF. CDR3 DNA: TGCAGCGGGCGACAGGGGTATGGCTACACCTTC. The full variable domain, in which reference TRBV29-1 and TRBJ1-2 provide the parts outside the CDR3, is SAVISQKPSRDICQRGTSLTIQCQVDSQVTMMFWYRQQPGQSLTLIATANQGSEATYESGFVIDKFPISRPNLTFSTLTVSNMSPEDSSIYLCSGRQGYGYTFGSGTRLTVV.

This clonotype was counted between two and nine times. The chain recombines TRBV20-1 with TRBJ2-7; the match to TRBD1 covers 11 bases. This CDR3 spans 15 amino acids. The V and J ends lost 4 bases and 5 bases, in that order; junction bases with no gene match: 10. CDR1 and CDR2 from the germline V gene are DFQATT and SNEGSKA (reference sequence). CDR3 region: CSANRPGTGGNEQYF. The CDR3 region has the DNA TGCAGTGCTAACCGACCCGGGACAGGGGGTAACGAGCAGTACTTC.

V and J are TRBV6-2 or TRBV6-3 and TRBJ2-2; 10 positions match TRBD2. With 2 bases clipped from V and 1 base from J, the junction kept 7 bases outside the gene matches. CDR1 and CDR2 from the germline V gene are MNHEY and SVGEGT. This CDR3 is 18 amino acids long. The CDR3 sequence is CASSYLPLAGENTGELFF. The DNA for the CDR3 is TGTGCCAGCAGTTACCTCCCCCTAGCGGGGGAGAACACCGGGGAGCTGTTTTTT.

This clonotype was observed at least ten times. This chain joins TRBV6-5 and TRBJ2-3; 7 bases agree with TRBD2. The CDR3 is 16 residues long. Germline V lookup: CDR1 MNHEY, CDR2 SVGAGI. V dropped 8 bases and J dropped 2; count of bases not matched to a gene: 13. The DNA for the CDR3 is TGTGCCAGCCTGCCCCCCGGCGGGGGACCCACAGATACGCAGTATTTT. Translating it yields CASLPPGGGPTDTQYF.

This clonotype showed up just a few times. The chain uses TRBV20-1 and TRBJ1-1; weak D call: TRBD1 (5 bases). The CDR3 is 13 amino acids. CDR1 is DFQATT, CDR2 SNEGSKA, per germline (reference sequence). V was cut by 6 bases and J by 6 bases, with 17 bases left in between. The CDR3 loop reads CSATTGARAEAFF. The CDR3 bases are TGCAGTGCCACGACCGGGGCGAGGGCTGAAGCTTTCTTT.

This clonotype was observed many times. The rearrangement links TRBV28 to TRBJ2-7; D might be TRBD1 (6 bases). The CDR3 has 12 amino acids. V gave up 6 bases and J gave up 3 bases, with 9 bases separating them. Per the germline V gene, CDR1 is MDHEN and CDR2 is SYDVKM. CDR3 coding DNA: TGTGCCAGCAGGCCGGACAGCTACGAGCAGTACTTC. Translation gives CASRPDSYEQYF.